The TCR beta chain described here comes from a study of PD-1 blockade in mismatch repair-deficient tumors. In germline, CDR1 is MNHNS, CDR2 SASEGT. Germline trimming cut 8 bases from V and 6 bases from J; bases unmatched to any gene: 6. The CDR3 runs 13 residues. Clones were read by immunoSEQ multiplex PCR, and TCRdb kept only the in-frame ones, dropping some. The sample holds 25,000 to 30,000 clones; approximately 84% are singletons and the top ten take under 3.5%. The sample was PBMCs, taken before pembrolizumab treatment. This receptor was identified in an adult with mismatch repair-deficient cancer. The chain combines TRBV6-1 with TRBJ2-3, with 9 bases identical to TRBD2. CDR3 coding DNA: TGTGCCAGCCGCAAGCGGGAGGTTGATACGCAGTATTTT. It translates to CASRKREVDTQYF.